This T cell receptor beta chain was found in a study of T cell responses to AZD1222 COVID-19 vaccine. Study details: Second-dose intervals near 4 or 12 weeks were combined. General study findings and limits: Spike-specific TCRs gained breadth and depth after people received two AZD1222 doses. The donor cohort was predominantly white British with a female majority, and clonal diversity may have been underestimated. Only a handful of people who got AZD1222 tested seropositive at baseline.

Germline V CDR1 and CDR2: SQVTM, ANQGSEA. The CDR3 loop spans 13 amino acids. V was clipped by 4 bases and J by 5 bases, with 11 bases between them. The data were produced by immunoSEQ multiplex PCR, yet TCRdb's version contains in-frame clones alone and is incomplete. The sample gives approximately 140,000 clones, about nine tenths of which show up once; 3.4% is in the top ten. This clone was observed a few times. Its antigen is undetermined. The chain recombines TRBV29-1 with TRBJ2-2; TRBD1 is a possible D gene (7 bases). The TCR sequence derives from an adult in good health. The source material was peripheral blood, sampled on day 0 of AZD1222 vaccination. This chain's CDR3 is CSVVEGATGELFF. CDR3 nucleotide sequence: TGCAGCGTTGTGGAGGGGGCAACCGGGGAGCTGTTTTTT.